A selection of T cell receptor beta chains follows, all from one sample in a study of CD8 T cells in ankylosing spondylitis. Each CDR3 protein gets one entry after TCRdb re-called the 5' RACE reads with MiXCR. The table shows more than 150,000 distinct CDR3 sequences, with around a sixth occurring only once. Sample: blood, either unsorted or a sorted T cell fraction (not recorded which). The receptors were gathered from a male donor aged 10-35 years with ankylosing spondylitis or in good health (not recorded which). Each CDR3 is given with its conserved first and last residue. D genes are given only for firm matches. Some rows have no size entry. The others give once, few or many, or a class for an expanded clone.

>TRBV12-3/TRBV12-4|TRBJ1-2|TRBD1|many
CASRNGTANYGYTF
TGTGCCAGCAGGAACGGGACAGCTAACTATGGCTACACCTTC
>TRBV20-1|TRBJ2-7|TRBD2|many
CSALRSGTFDEQYF
TGCAGTGCCCTCAGGAGCGGGACCTTCGACGAGCAGTACTTC
>TRBV20-1|TRBJ2-1|TRBD2|few
CSATEGLGYNEQFF
TGCAGTGCTACTGAGGGACTAGGCTACAATGAGCAGTTCTTC
>TRBV12-5|TRBJ2-1|.|once
CASAPNQPTNNEQFF
TGTGCTAGTGCCCCTAACCAGCCGACCAACAATGAGCAGTTCTTC
>TRBV28|TRBJ1-4|.|.
CASSLLSGSSNEKLFF
TGTGCCAGCAGTTTATTATCGGGCAGCTCTAATGAAAAACTGTTTTTT
>TRBV7-9|TRBJ2-1|.|.
CASSGWGKYNEQFF
TGTGCCAGCAGCGGTTGGGGGAAGTACAATGAGCAGTTCTTC
>TRBV27|TRBJ2-2|.|many
CASSLSIQGTGELFF
TGTGCCAGCAGTTTATCGATTCAGGGCACCGGGGAGCTGTTTTTT
>TRBV20-1|TRBJ2-1|.|many
CSARDNRGEQFF
TGCAGTGCTAGGGATAACCGGGGTGAGCAGTTCTTC
>TRBV7-8|TRBJ2-3|.|many
CASSGRGEDTQYF
TGTGCCAGCAGCGGCAGGGGGGAGGATACGCAGTATTTT
>TRBV12-3/TRBV12-4|TRBJ2-7|.|many
CASSSSGAAYEQYF
TGTGCCAGCAGTTCGTCGGGCGCGGCCTACGAGCAGTACTTC
>TRBV12-3/TRBV12-4|TRBJ2-5|TRBD2|many
CASSLLAGKETQYF
TGTGCCAGCAGTTTACTAGCGGGAAAAGAGACCCAGTACTTC
>TRBV29-1|TRBJ2-1|.|many
CSVEGRSSYNEQFF
TGCAGCGTTGAGGGACGGAGCTCCTACAATGAGCAGTTCTTC
>TRBV4-1|TRBJ2-5|.|many
CASSQASTVISQETQYF
TGCGCCAGCAGCCAAGCTTCAACAGTAATTTCTCAAGAGACCCAGTACTTC
>TRBV6-4|TRBJ2-1|TRBD2|.
CASSRDSGSGAEQFF
TGTGCCAGCAGCCGAGATAGCGGGAGTGGTGCTGAGCAGTTCTTC
>TRBV10-3|TRBJ1-1|.|few
CAISVREQGTEAFF
TGTGCCATCAGTGTACGAGAGCAGGGCACTGAAGCTTTCTTT
>TRBV20-1|TRBJ2-5|.|many
CSAGGGVAQYF
TGCAGTGCCGGGGGTGGGGTGGCCCAGTACTTC
>TRBV5-1|TRBJ1-1|.|many
CASRIYPQAMNTEAFF
TGCGCCAGCAGAATATATCCACAGGCGATGAACACTGAAGCTTTCTTT
>TRBV6-2/TRBV6-3|TRBJ1-1|.|.
CASSYSGAEAFF
TGTGCCAGCAGTTACTCCGGTGCTGAAGCTTTCTTT
>TRBV20-1|TRBJ2-1|.|few
CSGSPHVRGYNEQFF
TGCAGTGGATCCCCCCATGTGAGGGGTTACAATGAGCAGTTCTTC
>TRBV7-3|TRBJ2-3|TRBD2|many
CASSYNQLATSTDTQYF
TGTGCCAGCAGCTATAATCAACTAGCGACTAGCACAGATACGCAGTATTTT
>TRBV10-3|TRBJ2-1|TRBD1|.
CAIKRTGSNNEQFF
TGTGCCATCAAGAGGACAGGGTCTAACAATGAGCAGTTCTTC
>TRBV29-1|TRBJ2-7|.|many
CSVHDGPYEQYF
TGCAGCGTCCATGATGGTCCCTACGAGCAGTACTTC
>TRBV6-2/TRBV6-3|TRBJ2-1|.|many
CASSYPGLSSYNEQFF
TGTGCCAGCAGTTACCCCGGACTAAGTTCCTACAATGAGCAGTTCTTC
>TRBV29-1|TRBJ1-1|.|.
CSVEPVEGRAEAFF
TGCAGCGTCGAACCGGTGGAGGGGAGGGCTGAAGCTTTCTTT
>TRBV20-1|TRBJ2-1|TRBD2|many
CSARDPASGRPEQFF
TGCAGTGCTAGAGATCCGGCTAGCGGGAGACCTGAGCAGTTCTTC
>TRBV9|TRBJ2-7|TRBD2|many
CASSAGLAGGNSYEQYF
TGTGCCAGCAGCGCGGGACTAGCGGGAGGCAATTCCTACGAGCAGTACTTC